These 21 T cell receptor beta chains originate from one sample sequenced in a study of a mutant IDH1 vaccine in newly diagnosed glioma. Sequencing was performed with immunoSEQ multiplex PCR; in TCRdb, only in-frame clones are kept and a portion is missing. This sample has approximately 50,000 clones, with 86% found just once. The antigens these receptors bind are not known. Time point denoted: week 35, safety follow-up. Each dose of the vaccine consisted of 300 ug of mutant IDH1 20-mer peptide, with topical imiquimod. The specimen comprised PBMCs, sampled from a glioma patient whose treatment included an IDH1 peptide vaccine. These receptor sequences come from a man aged 40-50 years with glioma.

The rearrangement joins TRBV19 to TRBJ1-5; D unclear. CDR3 length equals 15 residues. The germline V gene has CDR1 LNHDA and CDR2 SQIVND (reference sequence). The V end lost 6 bases, the J end lost 3 bases, and 15 bases lay between the germline ends. CDR3 residues: CASRSQGSHNQPQHF. As DNA, the CDR3 is TGTGCCAGTAGATCCCAAGGGTCTCACAATCAGCCCCAGCATTTT.

The chain combines TRBV5-1 with TRBJ2-3; 8 positions agree with TRBD2. V lost 4 bases to trimming and J lost 3 bases; unmatched junction nucleotides: 13. Germline V CDR1 and CDR2: SGHRS, YFSETQ. The CDR3 is made up of 17 amino acids. The CDR3 is CASSPARSGRGTDTQYF. The DNA of the CDR3 is TGCGCCAGCAGCCCCGCGAGGAGCGGGAGAGGGACAGATACGCAGTATTTT.

The chain carries TRBV19 and TRBJ1-1; TRBD1 matches at 8 bases. CDR1 is LNHDA and CDR2 is SQIVND in the germline V gene (reference sequence). J gave up 5 bases and V 5 bases, and 7 bases lay outside the gene matches. The CDR3 length is 14 residues. CDR3 residues: CASSRGQVATEAFF. The CDR3 coding sequence is TGTGCCAGTAGTCGGGGACAGGTAGCGACTGAAGCTTTCTTT.

The chain joins TRBV5-6 to TRBJ1-2; 7 bases align to TRBD1. The ends lost 4 bases at V and 6 bases at J; junction bases unmatched: 6. The CDR3 consists of 13 residues. Germline V CDR1 and CDR2: SGHDT, YYEEEE. The CDR3 DNA reads TGTGCCAGCAGCCCGACAGGGCAAGATGGCTACACCTTC. Amino acid sequence: CASSPTGQDGYTF.

In this sample, this clone turned up a few times. The chain uses TRBV6-6 and TRBJ1-1; D gene uncertain. The CDR3 totals 14 residues. V was shortened by 3 bases and J by 1 base, with 9 bases between the two germline ends. Germline V lookup: CDR1 MNHNY, CDR2 SVGAGI (reference sequence). CDR3 amino acids: CASSYPSSNTEAFF. CDR3 nucleotides: TGTGCCAGCAGTTATCCGTCGTCGAACACTGAAGCTTTCTTT.

V is TRBV6-1 and J is TRBJ2-7; possibly TRBD1 or TRBD2 for D (5 bases each). CDR1 and CDR2 (germline): MNHNS, SASEGT. V was clipped by 1 base and J by 2 bases, with 12 bases between them. This CDR3 region has 15 residues. CDR3 bases: TGTGCCAGCAGTGAAGTAGGGGACGGAGCCTACGAGCAGTACTTC. It specifies CASSEVGDGAYEQYF.

V is TRBV6-5 and J is TRBJ1-1; D possibly corresponds to TRBD1 (6 bases). Germline V gene data show CDR1 as MNHEY and CDR2 as SVGAGI. The CDR3 extends over 13 amino acids. Deletions cut 6 bases from V and 3 bases from J, with 11 bases between. The CDR3 loop reads CASRQGPHTEAFF. CDR3 DNA: TGTGCCAGCAGACAGGGCCCCCACACTGAAGCTTTCTTT.

The rearrangement joins TRBV6-1 to TRBJ2-7; D unresolved. Trimming left V 7 bases short and J 0 bases short, with 4 bases between. CDR1 and CDR2 from the germline V gene are MNHNS and SASEGT. This CDR3 has 11 amino acids. The CDR3 protein is CASTLSYEQYF. CDR3 DNA sequence: TGTGCCAGCACCCTCTCCTACGAGCAGTACTTC.

The chain recombines TRBV19 with TRBJ1-2; D gene unclear. The V gene lost 5 bases and the J gene lost 3 bases, with 19 bases spanning the gap. In germline, CDR1 is LNHDA, CDR2 SQIVND (reference sequence). There are 16 residues in the CDR3. CDR3 DNA: TGTGCCAGTAGTGCAGCGGGGAGGGCGATCCACTATGGCTACACCTTC. This codes for CASSAAGRAIHYGYTF.

The chain has TRBV6-5 and TRBJ2-7; maybe TRBD2 (6 bases). The CDR3 runs to 15 residues. Germline values: CDR1 MNHEY, CDR2 SVGAGI. Trimming pared 0 bases from V and 2 bases from J, leaving 11 bases between. The CDR3 region is CASSYSSGSPYEQYF. The CDR3 DNA is TGTGCCAGCAGTTACTCTTCCGGGAGTCCCTACGAGCAGTACTTC.

This clone was seen only a few times. The chain uses TRBV6-5 and TRBJ2-1; possible D gene TRBD1, 6 bases. The germline V gene has CDR1 MNHEY and CDR2 SVGAGI. V lost 5 bases and J 9 bases, leaving 11 bases between the germline ends. CDR3 size: 12 residues. The CDR3 is CASSQIRGEQFF. In DNA form, the CDR3 reads TGTGCCAGCAGTCAGATCAGGGGTGAGCAGTTCTTC.

The CDR3 protein is CASSETRVVGEQFF. The DNA of the CDR3 is TGTGCCAGCAGCGAGACCCGTGTGGTAGGTGAGCAGTTCTTC. The chain has TRBV9 and TRBJ2-1; D gene unclear. The V end was cut by 3 bases, the J end by 9 bases, with 16 bases between. The CDR3 has 14 amino acids. Germline CDR1 and CDR2: SGDLS and YYNGEE.

The chain uses TRBV6-6 and TRBJ1-5; D is possibly TRBD1 (5 bases). The ends were cut back, 7 bases at V and 7 bases at J, with 17 bases in the middle. The germline V gene encodes CDR1 MNHNY and CDR2 SVGAGI (reference sequence). This CDR3 region has 14 residues. The DNA for the CDR3 is TGTGCCAGCACCAAGGGACCGAACCTACAGCCCCAGCATTTT. Its translation is CASTKGPNLQPQHF.

The chain joins TRBV5-1 to TRBJ2-5; the D call may be TRBD1 or TRBD2 (5 bases each). There are 13 residues in the CDR3. In germline, CDR1 is SGHRS, CDR2 YFSETQ. V was clipped by 7 bases and J by 2 bases, with 12 bases between them. The DNA for the CDR3 is TGCGCCAGCCTACGGGACGGACAAGAGACCCAGTACTTC. Its protein is CASLRDGQETQYF.

CDR3 amino acids: CASSIENRAGQPQHF. CDR3 DNA sequence: TGTGCCAGTAGTATAGAGAACCGGGCGGGTCAGCCCCAGCATTTT. V is TRBV19 and J is TRBJ1-5; D is uncertain. The V and J ends lost 0 bases and 6 bases respectively, with 12 bases between them. This CDR3 is built from 15 residues. CDR1 LNHDA and CDR2 SQIVND come from the germline V gene (reference sequence).

This clone was detected once. The genes are TRBV5-1 and TRBJ2-7; TRBD1 is a possible D gene (6 bases). Germline-derived CDR1 and CDR2 are SGHRS and YFSETQ. With 7 bases removed from V and 0 bases from J, the gap between germline ends came to 11 bases. This CDR3 is 13 amino acids long. The CDR3 sequence is CASSDSYSYEQYF. The CDR3 region has the DNA TGCGCCAGCTCGGACAGTTACTCCTACGAGCAGTACTTC.

The chain couples TRBV14 to TRBJ1-1, with D possibly being TRBD1 (6 bases). The ends were cut back, 2 bases at V and 9 bases at J, with 16 bases in the middle. CDR1 and CDR2 (germline): SGHDN, FVKESK. The CDR3 runs 14 residues. The CDR3 DNA sequence: TGTGCCAGCAGCCAAAGGGGCAGGGGCCTTAAAGCTTTCTTT. Encoded protein: CASSQRGRGLKAFF.

CDR3 protein: CASSLDRPGRDTQYF. CDR3 sequence (DNA): TGTGCCAGCAGCTTAGATCGGCCAGGGAGAGATACGCAGTATTTT. The rearrangement uses TRBV7-2 and TRBJ2-3, with D perhaps assigned TRBD1 or TRBD2 (5 bases each). Trimming left V 1 base short and J 5 bases short, with 13 bases between. Germline V gene sequence: CDR1 SGHTA, CDR2 FQGNSA. This CDR3 contains 15 residues.

The chain uses TRBV7-9 and TRBJ2-3, with a tentative D call TRBD1 (5 bases). Trimming stripped 5 bases from V and 6 bases from J, with 18 bases between. The germline V gene encodes CDR1 SEHNR and CDR2 FQNEAQ (reference sequence). The length of the CDR3 is 15 residues. This CDR3 is CASSPTIHRQDTQYF. CDR3 DNA: TGTGCCAGCAGCCCCACCATACATAGACAGGATACGCAGTATTTT.

The V gene is TRBV19, the J gene TRBJ2-2; D tentatively fits TRBD1 or TRBD2 (6 bases each). The length of the CDR3 is 16 residues. V lost 3 bases and J lost 5, with 16 bases in between. Germline CDR1 and CDR2: LNHDA and SQIVND (reference sequence). The CDR3: CASSMGGHWGTGELFF. CDR3 bases: TGTGCCAGTAGTATGGGGGGCCACTGGGGAACCGGGGAGCTGTTTTTT.

This clone was detected only a few times. This sequence joins TRBV27 and TRBJ2-1; 7 bases fit TRBD2. CDR3 length equals 16 residues. Germline values: CDR1 MNHEY, CDR2 SMNVEV (reference sequence). The junction had 9 bases not matched to a gene; V was cut back by 6 bases and J by 1 base. The CDR3 DNA sequence: TGTGCCAGCAGGGACCCAGCGGGGACGTCCTACAATGAGCAGTTCTTC. Translated, it gives CASRDPAGTSYNEQFF.